The 3 T cell receptor beta chains below come from one sample, sequenced in a study of blood T cells in healthy people across ages. PCR was performed a second time for 7 to 11 cycles using a sample-barcoded 5' primer and a J-beta primer mix. MiXCR was run by TCRdb on the 5' RACE reads, yielding one entry per CDR3 protein. Altogether about 1.8 million distinct CDR3 sequences are present, roughly 49% being singletons, with the ten largest covering over 2%. Sequenced: blood. The origin of the receptors is a woman between 35 and 50 years old in good health.

This clonotype was seen repeatedly, ten times or more. Relative to the germline gene, one junction end is altered; a read error may explain this. The chain uses TRBV5-1 and TRBJ1-1; 9 positions match TRBD1. Per the germline V gene, CDR1 is SGHRS and CDR2 is YFSETQ. The CDR3 runs to 13 residues. For the CDR3, the DNA is TGTGCCAGCAGCTTGGACAGGGGAACTGAAGCTTTCTTT. Translated: CASSLDRGTEAFF.

The chain recombines TRBV7-2 with TRBJ1-5; TRBD1 matches 7 bases. This CDR3 has 16 amino acids. Germline values: CDR1 SGHTA, CDR2 FQGNSA. V shed 2 bases and J 6 bases; nucleotides not matched to a gene: 10. Written as DNA, the CDR3 is TGTGCCAGCAGCTTAAAAGACAGGGTTCTGAGTCAGCCCCAGCATTTT. Protein sequence: CASSLKDRVLSQPQHF.

J is TRBJ2-7 and V is TRBV4-2; perhaps D is TRBD1 or TRBD2 (5 bases each). The germline gives CDR1 LGHNA, CDR2 YNFKEQ. This CDR3 has 15 residues. The ends were cut back, 0 bases at V and 2 bases at J, with 11 bases in the middle. The CDR3 loop reads CASSQDGQGPYEQYF. The CDR3 bases are TGTGCCAGCAGCCAAGATGGCCAGGGACCCTACGAGCAGTACTTC.